These 9 T cell receptor beta chains share one sample of origin, sequenced in a study of naive and memory T cell subsets. Study conclusions and caveats: Especially in CD8 cells, naive repertoires contained a few larger clonotypes, possibly CD45RA-re-expressing memory cells.

These receptors' antigens are unknown. Both TRBC1 and TRBC2 were covered by a beta constant-region primer of two equimolar oligonucleotides. Nested alpha and beta constant-region primers with the SP2 primer drove four PCR rounds on ligated cDNA. TCRdb passed the UMI-ligation and nested PCR reads through MiXCR, listing each CDR3 protein once. The repertoire consists of over 110,000 distinct CDR3 sequences, with approximately 21% occurring once and the leading ten covering around 0.63%. The sequencing input was naive CD8+ T cells from blood. The receptors come from a human donor in good health.

The chain combines TRBV6-1 with TRBJ2-7; no reliable D call. CDR1 and CDR2 (germline): MNHNS, SASEGT. The CDR3 consists of 13 residues. The V end lost 4 bases, the J end lost 1 base, and 8 bases lay between the germline ends. The CDR3 DNA reads as TGTGCCAGCAGTGTTGACCAGTCCTACGAGCAGTACTTC. Translation: CASSVDQSYEQYF.

The gene calls are TRBV4-3 and TRBJ2-3; TRBD2 is a possible D gene (7 bases). The V gene lost 4 bases and the J gene lost 5 bases, with 16 bases spanning the gap. CDR3 length equals 15 residues. Germline V gene data show CDR1 as LGHNA and CDR2 as YSLEER. The CDR3 DNA reads TGCGCCAGCAGCCGAGGGGGGGTGAGGGGAGATACGCAGTATTTT. This sequence encodes CASSRGGVRGDTQYF.

The chain uses TRBV28 and TRBJ2-7; 9 bases are shared with TRBD2. Trimming took 1 base from V and 7 from J; bases not matched to a gene: 8. This CDR3 region has 15 residues. The germline V gene encodes CDR1 MDHEN and CDR2 SYDVKM. CDR3 protein: CASSLSAGGPREQYF. The CDR3, as DNA: TGTGCCAGCAGTTTATCGGCGGGAGGGCCTCGGGAGCAGTACTTC.

The chain combines TRBV30 with TRBJ2-2; TRBD1 might be the D (6 bases). Germline lookup yields CDR1 GTSNPN and CDR2 SVGIG (reference sequence). The CDR3 length is 17 residues. V lost 5 bases and J lost 0, with 19 bases in between. The DNA of the CDR3 is TGTGCCTGGGCCCCCTCCACAGGGCGACCGAACACCGGGGAGCTGTTTTTT. This translates into CAWAPSTGRPNTGELFF.

This sequence joins TRBV6-6 and TRBJ1-5; the D is unclear. The CDR3 covers 11 residues. Between the trimmed V and J ends, which lost 3 bases and 11 bases, there was a span of 8 bases. Germline V gives CDR1 MNHNY, CDR2 SVGAGI (reference sequence). The CDR3 DNA follows: TGTGCCAGCAGTTATAGTGAGGCCCAGCATTTT. Residues: CASSYSEAQHF.

This chain links TRBV4-1 with TRBJ2-2, with D hard to call. V lost 0 bases and J 3 bases, leaving 11 bases between the germline ends. From germline, CDR1 is MGHRA and CDR2 YSYEKL. The CDR3 contains 16 residues. The CDR3 is CASSQDLGLYTGELFF. The CDR3 coding sequence is TGCGCCAGCAGCCAAGATTTAGGCCTCTACACCGGGGAGCTGTTTTTT.

The chain employs TRBV5-5 and TRBJ1-5, with a weak D call TRBD1 (5 bases). The ends were cut back, 0 bases at V and 3 bases at J, with 10 bases in the middle. Germline V CDR1 and CDR2: SGHKS, YYEKEE (reference sequence). There are 15 residues in the CDR3. CDR3 coding DNA: TGTGCCAGCAGCTTGGGGCAGGGTCACAATCAGCCCCAGCATTTT. Amino acids: CASSLGQGHNQPQHF.

This clonotype came up once. The chain has TRBV10-2 and TRBJ2-2, with 10 bases aligning to TRBD2. The ends lost 6 bases at V and 5 bases at J; junction bases unmatched: 6. Germline V lookup: CDR1 WSHSY, CDR2 SAAADI. The CDR3 is made up of 15 amino acids. The CDR3 coding sequence is TGCGCCAGCAGCCTAGCGGGAGTCGGAACCGGGGAGCTGTTTTTT. Amino acid sequence: CASSLAGVGTGELFF.

This rearrangement joins TRBV29-1 to TRBJ2-7; TRBD1 is a possible D gene (6 bases). The ends were cut back, 6 bases at V and 0 bases at J, with 12 bases in the middle. CDR3 length: 13 amino acids. The V gene's germline CDR1 is SQVTM and CDR2 ANQGSEA. This CDR3 is CSVRTASSYEQYF. The CDR3 DNA follows: TGCAGCGTGAGGACAGCTAGCTCCTACGAGCAGTACTTC.